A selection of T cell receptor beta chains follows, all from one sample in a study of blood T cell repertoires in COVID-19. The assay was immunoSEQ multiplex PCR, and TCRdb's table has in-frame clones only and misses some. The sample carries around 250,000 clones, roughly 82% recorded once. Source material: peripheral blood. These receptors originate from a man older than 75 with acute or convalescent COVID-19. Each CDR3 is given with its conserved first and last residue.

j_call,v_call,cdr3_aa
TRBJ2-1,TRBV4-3,CASSPGLAGGNEQFF
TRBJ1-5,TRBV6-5,CASSTSRLNQPQHF
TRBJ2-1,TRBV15,CATSRDGRYNEQFF
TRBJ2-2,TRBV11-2,CASSPSRFSTGELFF
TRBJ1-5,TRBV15,CATSRESGFQPQHF
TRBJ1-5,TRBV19,CASSKVPSENQPQHF
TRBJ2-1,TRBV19,CASSPTDSNNEQFF
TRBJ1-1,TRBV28,CASLSGGRWEAFF
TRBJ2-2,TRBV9,CASSVASGVTGELFF
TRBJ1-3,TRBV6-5,CASSPTTGAGNTIYF
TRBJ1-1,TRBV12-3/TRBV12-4,CASSRQGNTEAFF
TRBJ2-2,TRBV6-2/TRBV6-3,CASSPPGVTWELFF